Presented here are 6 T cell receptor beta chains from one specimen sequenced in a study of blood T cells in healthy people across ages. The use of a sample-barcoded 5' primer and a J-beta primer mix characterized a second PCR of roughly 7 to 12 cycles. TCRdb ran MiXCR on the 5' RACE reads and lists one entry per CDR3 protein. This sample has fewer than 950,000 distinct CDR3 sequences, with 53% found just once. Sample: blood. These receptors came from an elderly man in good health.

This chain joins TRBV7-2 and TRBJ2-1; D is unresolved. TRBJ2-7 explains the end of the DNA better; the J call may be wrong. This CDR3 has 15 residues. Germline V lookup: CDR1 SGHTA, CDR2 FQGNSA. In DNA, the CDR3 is TGTGCCAGCAGCTCTTTCACGGGCTCCTACAATGAGCAGTACTTC. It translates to CASSSFTGSYNEQYF.

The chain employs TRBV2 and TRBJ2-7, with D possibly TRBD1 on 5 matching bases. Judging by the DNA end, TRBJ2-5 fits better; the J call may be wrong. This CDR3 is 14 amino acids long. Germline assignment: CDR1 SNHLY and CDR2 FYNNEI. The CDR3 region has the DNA TGTGCCAGCAGTGGAGAGCAGGGTAGAGAGACCCAGTACTTC. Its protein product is CASSGEQGRETQYF.

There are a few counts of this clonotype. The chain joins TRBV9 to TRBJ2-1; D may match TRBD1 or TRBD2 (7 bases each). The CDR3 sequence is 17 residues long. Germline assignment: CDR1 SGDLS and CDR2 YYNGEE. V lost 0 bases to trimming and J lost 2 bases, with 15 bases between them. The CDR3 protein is CASSVAGGAGPYNEQFF. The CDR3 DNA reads TGTGCCAGCAGCGTAGCAGGGGGGGCGGGTCCCTACAATGAGCAGTTCTTC.

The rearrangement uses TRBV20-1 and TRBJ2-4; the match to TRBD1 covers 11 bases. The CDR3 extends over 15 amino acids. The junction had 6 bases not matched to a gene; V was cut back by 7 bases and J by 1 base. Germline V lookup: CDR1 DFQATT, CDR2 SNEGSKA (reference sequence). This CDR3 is CSVADRGLAKNIQYF. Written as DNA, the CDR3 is TGCAGTGTCGCGGACAGGGGGCTTGCCAAAAACATTCAGTACTTC.

CDR3 amino acids: CSVSGGSYNEQFF. The CDR3 DNA is TGCAGTGTGTCGGGGGGGTCCTACAATGAGCAGTTCTTC. The chain employs TRBV20-1 and TRBJ2-1; TRBD2 matches at 8 bases. Germline loops: CDR1 DFQATT, CDR2 SNEGSKA (reference sequence). The CDR3 covers 13 residues. J lost 1 base, V lost 7 bases, and 3 bases had no gene match.

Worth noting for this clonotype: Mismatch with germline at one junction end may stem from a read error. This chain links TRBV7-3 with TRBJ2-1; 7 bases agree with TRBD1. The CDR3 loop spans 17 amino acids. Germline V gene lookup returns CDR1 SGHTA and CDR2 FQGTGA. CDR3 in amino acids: CAISSQSRGRFPNEQFF. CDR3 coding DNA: TGTGCCATCAGCTCACAATCGAGGGGGCGCTTTCCAAATGAGCAGTTCTTC. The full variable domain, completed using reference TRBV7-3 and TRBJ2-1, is GAGVSQTPSNKVTEKGKYVELRCDPISGHTALYWYRQSLGQGPEFLIYFQGTGAADDSGLPNDRFFAVRPEGSVSTLKIQRTERGDSAVYLCAISSQSRGRFPNEQFFGPGTRLTVL.